This T cell receptor beta chain comes out of a study of OX40 agonist ivuxolimab in advanced cancers. Broadly, across the study: Ivuxolimab, which targeted the costimulatory receptor OX40 (CD134), was an agonistic, fully human IgG2 monoclonal antibody. Intravenous ivuxolimab was administered to patients every 2 weeks at six dose levels: 0.01, 0.1, 0.3, 1.5, 3 and 10 mg/kg. Among the roughly 52 dose-escalation patients, around 19 had hepatocellular carcinoma, 15 or so melanoma, 9 renal cell carcinoma and 9 head and neck cancer. The dose-escalation cohort was 82.7% male with a mean age of about 60 years, ranging from roughly 20 to 85. Patients were allowed to have had prior anti-PD-1, anti-PD-L1 or anti-CTLA-4 therapy, and 40% of the dose-escalation patients had previously received checkpoint inhibitors. Three dose-escalation patients achieved partial responses, one with hepatocellular carcinoma and two with cutaneous melanoma. Peripheral TCRbeta sequencing was intended to test whether TCR sequence diversity was altered and clonal T-cell expansion was caused by ivuxolimab. The paper describes the monotherapy dose-escalation part (N ≈ 52 patients) of the phase I trial of ivuxolimab.

From a lookup of the germline V gene, CDR1 and CDR2 are SGHRS and YFSETQ. From the cysteine through the phenylalanine, the CDR3 covers 16 amino acids. Only the CDR3 part of the read is kept: 48 bases, read in frame from the first base. The germline V end is reduced by 3 bases and the J end by 1 base; junction bases left unmatched: 5. Broad study findings and their caveats: At doses from 0.1 to 3.0 mg/kg, clonal expansion was seen in both CD4+ and CD8+ blood T cells between baseline and week 6. Antigen specificity was not determined for the clonally expanded peripheral T cells. Low levels of normalized T-cell clonal expansion were also seen in some nonresponding patients. After ivuxolimab, expanded clones were on average more numerous among CD8+ T cells than among CD4+ T cells. In the 0.1-3.0 mg/kg groups, partial responders were among the patients with the lowest normalized peripheral clonal expansion, particularly in CD8+ T cells.

Patients with a history of autoimmune disease or receiving systemic immunosuppression were excluded from the trial. Peripheral blood for TCR sequencing was drawn from every dose cohort at baseline, at cycle 4 day 1 and at cycle 7 day 1. The samples were drawn from a first-in-human, open-label, multicenter phase I dose-escalation trial of ivuxolimab. The trial enrolled adults with locally advanced or metastatic head and neck squamous cell, hepatocellular, melanoma or renal cell carcinoma. Before TCR sequencing, CD4+ T cells and CD8+ T cells were sorted from peripheral blood as separate populations. Notes on this clone: Its antigen is currently not known. One base away there is no much larger clone; base qualities are not given.

Genomic DNA was extracted from sorted cells for sequencing of the TCRbeta CDR3 region. The immunoSEQ Assay was used for sequencing of TCRbeta CDR3 regions. TCRdb took over this immuneACCESS table, retaining in-frame rearrangements with V and J assigned. Such tables are incomplete; in checked studies, under half of the missing clones stem from an unresolved V gene, and the remainder is unexplained. The sample includes about 62,000 clones, with 65% to 90% observed a single time. The top ten clonotypes cover roughly 2.4% of the sample. The rearranged segments are TRBV5-1 and TRBJ2-2; a stretch of 8 junction bases matches TRBD1. This receptor was obtained from an adult with an advanced solid tumor such as melanoma, head and neck, liver or kidney cancer. The source was CD4+ or CD8+ T cells sorted from blood, collected in a trial of the OX40 agonist ivuxolimab. The CDR3 in this case is CASSSNGQGNTGELFF. The DNA sequence is TGCGCCAGCAGCTCAAACGGACAGGGGAACACCGGGGAGCTGTTTTTT.